The rows below give T cell receptor beta chains drawn from one sample of a study of T cells in Graves' hyperthyroidism and ophthalmopathy. TCRdb itself ran the multiplex PCR reads through MiXCR, one entry per CDR3 protein. Of roughly 570,000 distinct CDR3 sequences in the sample, approximately 44% were seen once. Sequenced: peripheral blood or thyroid tissue (not recorded which). These receptors all stem from a woman aged 18-29 years with Graves' hyperthyroidism. The CDR3 runs from the conserved cysteine through the conserved F or W. Fields, in order: V gene, D gene, clone size, J gene, CDR3 DNA, CDR3 protein. A D gene is named only where the DNA matches it firmly. Size is omitted from some rows. Given values are once, few, many or a class for expanded clones.

TRBV9	-	-	TRBJ2-1	TGTGCCAGCAGCCCTAGGCTAACGAGTTACAATGAGCAGTTCTTC	CASSPRLTSYNEQFF
TRBV24-1	-	-	TRBJ2-6	TGTGCCACCAGTGATTCCACAGGGTCTGGGGCCAACGTCCTGACTTTC	CATSDSTGSGANVLTF
TRBV10-3	TRBD2	few	TRBJ2-3	TGTGCCATCAGTGAGTCGACTAGCGGGAGTACAGATACGCAGTATTTT	CAISESTSGSTDTQYF
TRBV7-9	-	many	TRBJ1-2	TGTGCCAGCAGCCCCCCGGGAGGGTGGAACACCTTC	CASSPPGGWNTF
TRBV20-1	TRBD2	few	TRBJ2-2	TGCAGTGCACGTCGGACTAGCGGGGAGACCGGGGAGCTGTTTTTT	CSARRTSGETGELFF
TRBV7-2	-	many	TRBJ1-1	TGTGCCAGCAGCTTAGAGGTCTCCAGGGCTGAAGCTTTCTTT	CASSLEVSRAEAFF
TRBV7-2	-	-	TRBJ2-5	TGTGCCAGCCCCTATGGGTCAGGGGAGACCCAGTACTTC	CASPYGSGETQYF
TRBV5-4	-	many	TRBJ2-6	TGTGCCAGCAGCTTGGCAGGGGTTGGGGCCAACGTCCTGACTTTC	CASSLAGVGANVLTF
TRBV6-1	TRBD1	many	TRBJ1-5	TGTGCCACCACGTCGACAGGGGACCGGCCCCAGCATTTT	CATTSTGDRPQHF
TRBV5-1	TRBD2	once	TRBJ2-7	TGCGCCAGCGGAGCCGGGACTAGCGTTACCGAGCAGTACTTC	CASGAGTSVTEQYF
TRBV5-5	-	-	TRBJ2-2	TGTGCCAGCAGCCCCCCCCAAGGGGCCGGGGAGCTGTTTTTT	CASSPPQGAGELFF
TRBV4-2	-	many	TRBJ2-7	TGTGCCAGCAGCCAAGATCCCAGCCGGGGTGAGCAGTACTTC	CASSQDPSRGEQYF
TRBV6-1	-	many	TRBJ1-5	TGTGCCAGCACCGCAGGGGACCTTAATCAGCCCCAGCATTTT	CASTAGDLNQPQHF
TRBV10-3	-	-	TRBJ2-3	TGTGCCATCAGTGAACCACTGCGGGAATCCACAGATACGCAGTATTTT	CAISEPLRESTDTQYF
TRBV19	-	many	TRBJ1-5	TGTGCCAGTAGATCGGGGGGTCGTTCGGGCAATCAGCCCCAGCATTTT	CASRSGGRSGNQPQHF
TRBV10-3	TRBD1	-	TRBJ1-1	TGTGCCATCCGGGAACAGGGGGTGGACACTGAAGCTTTCTTT	CAIREQGVDTEAFF
TRBV7-2	-	once	TRBJ1-1	TGTGCCAGCAGCCCTCGGTTAGGCGAAAACACTGAAGCTTTCTTT	CASSPRLGENTEAFF
TRBV29-1	-	-	TRBJ2-1	TGCAGCGCTTTGATGGGTGGTGAGCAGTTCTTC	CSALMGGEQFF
TRBV20-1	TRBD2	-	TRBJ2-1	TGCAGTGCTAGCCAAGCGGGAGGCTACAATGAGCAGTTCTTC	CSASQAGGYNEQFF
TRBV5-1	-	-	TRBJ1-1	TGTGCCAGCAGTTCCCAGCGGGGGTACACTGAAGCTTTCTTT	CASSSQRGYTEAFF
TRBV7-9	-	-	TRBJ1-1	TGTGCCAGCAGCTTTCCGAGGGACACTGAAGCTTTCTTT	CASSFPRDTEAFF
TRBV10-2	-	-	TRBJ1-5	TGCGCCAGCAGTGGAAGGGCTAAGCGGGGGTATAGCAATCAGCCCCAGCATTTT	CASSGRAKRGYSNQPQHF
TRBV5-4	-	-	TRBJ2-5	TGTGCCAGCAGCCGAGGCGGGACCCAAGAGACCCAGTACTTC	CASSRGGTQETQYF
TRBV19	-	many	TRBJ2-5	TGTGCCAGTAGCTGGAGTGGGGGAGAGACCCAGTACTTC	CASSWSGGETQYF
TRBV12-3/TRBV12-4	-	few	TRBJ2-2	TGTGCCAGCAGTTTCGGGGGATTCGCCGGGGAGCTGTTTTTT	CASSFGGFAGELFF
TRBV9	TRBD2	-	TRBJ2-2	TGTGCCAGCAGCGTAAAAGCTAGCGGTCCGGTCACCGGGGAGCTGTTTTTT	CASSVKASGPVTGELFF
TRBV6-5	-	-	TRBJ2-5	TGTGCCAGCAGGAACCATCCATCAGCTCAAGAGACCCAGTACTTC	CASRNHPSAQETQYF
TRBV4-3	-	many	TRBJ2-5	TGCGCCAGCAGCCAAGATGGGGGCTTTCAAGAGACCCAGTACTTC	CASSQDGGFQETQYF
TRBV24-1	-	-	TRBJ1-5	TGTGCAAACAGGGACGCCAATCAGCCCCAGCATTTT	CANRDANQPQHF
TRBV12-3/TRBV12-4	-	-	TRBJ2-2	TGTGCCAGCAGTTTGGGGCACACCGGGGAGCTGTTTTTT	CASSLGHTGELFF
TRBV29-1	TRBD2	many	TRBJ2-6	TGCAGCGTTGAAGAGTCGGGAGGGTGGTCTGGGGCCAACGTCCTGACTTTC	CSVEESGGWSGANVLTF
TRBV5-4	-	-	TRBJ1-4	TGTGCCAGCAGCTTGACGGCCACAGATACGCAGGCTTACGCTTTT	CASSLTATDTQAYAF
TRBV5-1	-	-	TRBJ1-2	TGCGCCAGCAGCGTGAAACAGGGCCATGGCTACACCTTC	CASSVKQGHGYTF
TRBV25-1	-	-	TRBJ1-1	TGTGCCAGCTTGGAGTGGGGGCGGACTGAAGCTTTCTTT	CASLEWGRTEAFF
TRBV7-6	-	-	TRBJ2-5	TGTGCCAGCAGCAGGGGGGGCTATCAAGAGACCCAGTACTTC	CASSRGGYQETQYF
TRBV20-1	-	-	TRBJ1-3	TGCAGTGCTATCGACCCCAGGAGCTCTGGAAACACCATATATTTT	CSAIDPRSSGNTIYF
TRBV10-3	-	-	TRBJ2-5	TGTGCCACCTTTGACACCAGGTCCTACAATGAGCATGAGACCCAGTACTTC	CATFDTRSYNEHETQYF
TRBV4-1	-	-	TRBJ2-5	TGCGCCAGCAGCCCTCAGGGACATTCGTACCAAGAGACCCAGTACTTC	CASSPQGHSYQETQYF
TRBV15	-	many	TRBJ1-2	TGTGCCACCAGCAGAGAACAGGGAGGAAACTATGGCTACACCTTC	CATSREQGGNYGYTF
TRBV10-3	-	many	TRBJ2-7	TGTGCCATCAGTCCGGGCCCTCGTGTGTCCTACGAGCAGTACTTC	CAISPGPRVSYEQYF
TRBV10-3	-	once	TRBJ1-2	TGTGCCATCAGTATAGCGGGTGGTGGCTACACCTTC	CAISIAGGGYTF
TRBV10-3	-	-	TRBJ2-7	TGTGCCATCAGCCGGACAGCGCCAAACAATGAGCAGTACTTC	CAISRTAPNNEQYF
TRBV19	-	many	TRBJ2-1	TGTGCCACTACCCGCTCTCTGACAAACTACAATGAGCAGTTCTTC	CATTRSLTNYNEQFF
TRBV20-1	TRBD2	many	TRBJ2-2	TGCAGTGCTAGACCCTCCCATAGCGGGGATACCGGGGAGCTGTTTTTT	CSARPSHSGDTGELFF
TRBV4-1	-	many	TRBJ1-2	TGCGCCAGCAGCCAACCGGATAACTATGGCTACACCTTC	CASSQPDNYGYTF
TRBV15	TRBD1	-	TRBJ1-6	TGTGCCACCAGCAGAGGACAGGGGAGCTCACCCCTCCACTTT	CATSRGQGSSPLHF
TRBV10-3	-	-	TRBJ2-5	TGTGCCATCACCGAAGGGACCCCAGGCTTAGAGACCCAGTACTTC	CAITEGTPGLETQYF
TRBV7-2	-	few	TRBJ2-1	TGTGCCAGCAGCTTAGGGAACAGGGATGATGAGCAGTTCTTC	CASSLGNRDDEQFF
TRBV7-9	-	few	TRBJ2-2	TGTGCCAGCAGGTTCCAGGGTGGCGGGGAGCTGTTTTTT	CASRFQGGGELFF
TRBV4-3	-	few	TRBJ2-2	TGCGCCAGCAGCCAAGAAGGGAGCACCGGGGAGCTGTTTTTT	CASSQEGSTGELFF
TRBV5-5	-	once	TRBJ1-2	TGTGCCAGCAACCAGCGGGCGACAACAACTAACTATGGCTACACCTTC	CASNQRATTTNYGYTF
TRBV4-3	-	once	TRBJ1-2	TGCGCCAGCAGCCAAGATGGGGGGTTCGGGGGCTACACCTTC	CASSQDGGFGGYTF
TRBV7-9	TRBD1	-	TRBJ2-5	TGTGCCAGCAGCCGAAGGGACAGGGTGGGGCATGAGACCCAGTACTTC	CASSRRDRVGHETQYF